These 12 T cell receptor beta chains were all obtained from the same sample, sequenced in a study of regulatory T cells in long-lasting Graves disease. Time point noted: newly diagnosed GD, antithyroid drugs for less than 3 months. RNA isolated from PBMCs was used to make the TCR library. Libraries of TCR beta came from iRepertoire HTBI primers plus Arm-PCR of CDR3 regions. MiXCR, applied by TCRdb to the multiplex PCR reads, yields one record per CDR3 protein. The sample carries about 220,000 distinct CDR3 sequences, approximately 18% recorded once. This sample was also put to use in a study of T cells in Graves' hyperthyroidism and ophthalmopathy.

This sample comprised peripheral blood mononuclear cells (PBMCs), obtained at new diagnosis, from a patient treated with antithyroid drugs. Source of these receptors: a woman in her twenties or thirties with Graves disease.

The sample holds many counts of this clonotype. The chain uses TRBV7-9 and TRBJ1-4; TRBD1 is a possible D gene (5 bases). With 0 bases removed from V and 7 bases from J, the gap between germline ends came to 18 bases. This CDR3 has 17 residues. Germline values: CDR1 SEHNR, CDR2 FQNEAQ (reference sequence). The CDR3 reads CASSLATLRAGGEKLFF. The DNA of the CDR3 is TGTGCCAGCAGCTTAGCGACCCTCAGGGCGGGAGGTGAAAAACTGTTTTTT.

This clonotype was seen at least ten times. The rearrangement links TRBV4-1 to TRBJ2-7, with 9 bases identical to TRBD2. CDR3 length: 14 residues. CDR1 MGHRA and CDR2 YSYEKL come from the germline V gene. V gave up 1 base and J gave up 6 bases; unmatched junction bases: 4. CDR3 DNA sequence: TGCGCCAGCAGCCAAGGGGGACTAGCTAGCGAGCAGTACTTC. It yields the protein CASSQGGLASEQYF.

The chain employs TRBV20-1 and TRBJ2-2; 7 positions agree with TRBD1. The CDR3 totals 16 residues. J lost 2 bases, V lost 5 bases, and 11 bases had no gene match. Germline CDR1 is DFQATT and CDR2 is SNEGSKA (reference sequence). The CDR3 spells CSALTPGTANTGELFF. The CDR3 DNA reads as TGCAGTGCTCTAACACCCGGGACAGCCAACACCGGGGAGCTGTTTTTT.

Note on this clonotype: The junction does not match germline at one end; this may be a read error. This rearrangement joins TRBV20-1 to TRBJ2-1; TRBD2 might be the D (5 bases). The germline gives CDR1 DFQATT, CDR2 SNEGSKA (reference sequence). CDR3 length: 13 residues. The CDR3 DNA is TGCAGTGCTGGAGACCTAGCATCCAATGAGCAGTTCTTC. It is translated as CSAGDLASNEQFF.

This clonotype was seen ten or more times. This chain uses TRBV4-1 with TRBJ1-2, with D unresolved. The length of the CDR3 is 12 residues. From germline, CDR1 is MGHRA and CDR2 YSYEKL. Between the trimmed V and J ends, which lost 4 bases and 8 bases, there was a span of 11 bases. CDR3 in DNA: TGCGCCAGCAGCCCAGCGGGAGGGGGCTACACCTTC. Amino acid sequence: CASSPAGGGYTF.

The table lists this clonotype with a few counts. The CDR3 here is CASSSRDRVYNEQFF. The CDR3 bases are TGTGCCAGCAGCTCCCGGGACAGGGTGTACAATGAGCAGTTCTTC. This rearrangement joins TRBV7-9 to TRBJ2-1; 9 bases match TRBD1. The CDR3 has 15 amino acids. Germline assignment: CDR1 SEHNR and CDR2 FQNEAQ (reference sequence). With V trimmed by 4 bases and J by 4 bases, 5 bases remained unmatched. Combining the CDR3 with reference TRBV7-9 and TRBJ2-1 gives the whole variable domain DTGVSQNPRHKITKRGQNVTFRCDPISEHNRLYWYRQTLGQGPEFLTYFQNEAQLEKSRLLSDRFSAERPKGSFSTLEIQRTEQGDSAMYLCASSSRDRVYNEQFFGPGTRLTVL.

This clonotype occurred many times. CDR3 DNA sequence: TGTGCCAGCGAGGGACACCCCGGCTATAATTCACCCCTCCACTTT. Amino acid sequence: CASEGHPGYNSPLHF. The rearrangement uses TRBV5-6 and TRBJ1-6; D may be TRBD1 (6 bases). V gave up 7 bases and J gave up 3 bases, with 14 bases separating them. Germline assignment: CDR1 SGHDT and CDR2 YYEEEE. CDR3 length equals 15 residues.

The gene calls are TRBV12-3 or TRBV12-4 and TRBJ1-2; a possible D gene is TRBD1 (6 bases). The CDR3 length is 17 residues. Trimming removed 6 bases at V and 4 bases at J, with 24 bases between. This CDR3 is CASSRPGGGGSAYGYTF. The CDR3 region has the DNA TGTGCCAGCAGCAGACCCGGGGGAGGGGGATCTGCCTATGGCTACACCTTC.

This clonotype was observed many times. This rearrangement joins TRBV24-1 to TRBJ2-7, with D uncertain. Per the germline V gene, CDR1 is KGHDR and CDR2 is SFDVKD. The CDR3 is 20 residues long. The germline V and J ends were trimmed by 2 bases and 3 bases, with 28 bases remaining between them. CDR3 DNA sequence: TGTGCCACCAGTGATTCGCCGCACTCCCTGCCGGGCCTAGGCGTCTACGAGCAGTACTTC. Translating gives CATSDSPHSLPGLGVYEQYF.

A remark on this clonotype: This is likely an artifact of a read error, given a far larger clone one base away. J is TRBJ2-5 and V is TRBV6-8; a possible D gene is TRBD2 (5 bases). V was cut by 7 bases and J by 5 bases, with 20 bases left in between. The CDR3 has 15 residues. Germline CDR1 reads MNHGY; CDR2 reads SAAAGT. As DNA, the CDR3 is TGTGCCAGCACGATAGTTAGCGCGAAGAGGGAGACCCAGTACTTC. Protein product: CASTIVSAKRETQYF.

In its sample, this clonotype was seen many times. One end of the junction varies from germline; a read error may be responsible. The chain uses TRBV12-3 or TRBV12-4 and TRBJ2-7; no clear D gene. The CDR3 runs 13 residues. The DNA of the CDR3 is TGTGCCAGCAGCTTAGATTCCACCTACGAGCAGTACTTC. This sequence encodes CASSLDSTYEQYF.

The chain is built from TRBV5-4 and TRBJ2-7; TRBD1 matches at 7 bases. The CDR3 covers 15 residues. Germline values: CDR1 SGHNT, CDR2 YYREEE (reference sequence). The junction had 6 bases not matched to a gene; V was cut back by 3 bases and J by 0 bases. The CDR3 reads CASSSGQMISYEQYF. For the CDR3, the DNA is TGTGCCAGCAGCTCGGGACAGATGATCTCCTACGAGCAGTACTTC.